The 17 T cell receptor beta chains listed next were all sequenced from one sample in a study of T cells of healthy individuals. MiXCR was run by TCRdb on the 5' RACE reads, yielding one entry per CDR3 protein. The data show around 63,000 distinct CDR3 sequences, with about 16% seen just once and about 4.7% held by the top ten. The receptor set was obtained from a human donor in good health.

The sample holds one count of this clonotype. This chain uses TRBV3-1 with TRBJ1-3, with D perhaps matching TRBD1 (5 bases). Germline assignment: CDR1 LGHDT and CDR2 YNNKEL (reference sequence). The CDR3 contains 17 residues. Trimming pared 5 bases from V and 0 bases from J, leaving 17 bases between. DNA for the CDR3: TGTGCCAGCAGCTCACGGGTCGGACAACTCTCTGGAAACACCATATATTTT. Translated: CASSSRVGQLSGNTIYF.

This clonotype has ten or more counts. The V and J genes are TRBV19 and TRBJ2-3, with TRBD2 identical over 7 bases. V gave up 1 base and J gave up 1 base; unmatched junction bases: 2. This CDR3 region has 15 residues. Germline V CDR1 and CDR2: LNHDA, SQIVND (reference sequence). CDR3 DNA: TGTGCCAGTAGTATAGCGGCGGGAGGCACAGATACGCAGTATTTT. Protein product: CASSIAAGGTDTQYF.

The V and J genes are TRBV19 and TRBJ2-2, with TRBD2 matching over 10 bases. This CDR3 is built from 16 residues. V was pared by 1 base and J by 5 bases, with 4 bases of the junction left unmatched. Per the germline V gene, CDR1 is LNHDA and CDR2 is SQIVND (reference sequence). CDR3 sequence: CASSIGGLAVTGELFF. CDR3 DNA: TGTGCCAGTAGTATAGGAGGACTAGCGGTGACCGGGGAGCTGTTTTTT.

This chain links TRBV28 with TRBJ2-3; D possibly matches TRBD1 or TRBD2 (5 bases each). Trimming shortened V by 3 bases and J by 3 bases, and 16 bases separated the two germline ends. This CDR3 region has 16 residues. Germline CDR1 is MDHEN and CDR2 is SYDVKM. The CDR3 DNA follows: TGTGCCAGCAGTTTTCCACGGGACCTGGGGACAGATACGCAGTATTTT. It codes for CASSFPRDLGTDTQYF.

The rearrangement joins TRBV27 to TRBJ2-7; D unclear. V was pared by 6 bases and J by 2 bases, with 11 bases between. The length of the CDR3 is 13 residues. Germline values: CDR1 MNHEY, CDR2 SMNVEV (reference sequence). The CDR3 here is CASSERTAYEQYF. The CDR3 DNA follows: TGTGCCAGCAGCGAACGGACCGCCTACGAGCAGTACTTC.

To note about this clonotype: A much bigger clone sits one base away, suggesting this may be a read error. The CDR3 does not end in the conserved phenylalanine or tryptophan, so this is likely a read error. The J gene is TRBJ1-1, the V gene TRBV9; D might be TRBD1 (6 bases). This CDR3 has 16 amino acids. The V and J ends lost 0 bases and 4 bases respectively, with 16 bases between them. CDR1 and CDR2 from the germline V gene are SGDLS and YYNGEE. Here the CDR3 DNA reads TGTGCCAGCAGCGTAGCAACGGGGGCAGGAGTCACTGAAGCTTTCTCT. As protein: CASSVATGAGVTEAFS.

This clonotype appeared many times. This rearrangement joins TRBV30 to TRBJ1-6; the match to TRBD1 covers 12 bases. V was pared by 4 bases and J by 6 bases, with 4 bases of the junction left unmatched. CDR3 size: 15 residues. Germline loops: CDR1 GTSNPN, CDR2 SVGIG (reference sequence). CDR3: CAWTRDRGRNSPLHF. CDR3 bases: TGTGCCTGGACCCGGGACAGGGGGCGTAATTCACCCCTCCACTTT.

The table lists this clonotype with many counts. The chain has TRBV9 and TRBJ2-5, with TRBD2 identical over 9 bases. The CDR3 runs 18 residues. V dropped 0 bases and J dropped 1; count of bases not matched to a gene: 10. The germline gives CDR1 SGDLS, CDR2 YYNGEE. The CDR3 reads CASSVAAGGKLGQETQYF. CDR3 DNA sequence: TGTGCCAGCAGCGTAGCGGCGGGGGGGAAATTGGGCCAAGAGACCCAGTACTTC.

The gene calls are TRBV5-1 and TRBJ2-7; 8 bases match TRBD2. J lost 7 bases, V lost 0 bases, and 9 bases had no gene match. CDR1 is SGHRS, CDR2 YFSETQ, per germline. CDR3 length equals 15 residues. This CDR3 reads CASSLDGGAVREQYF. CDR3 DNA: TGCGCCAGCAGCTTGGACGGGGGGGCGGTGAGGGAGCAGTACTTC.

This rearrangement joins TRBV6-5 to TRBJ2-7, with 7 bases aligning to TRBD1. Trimming cost V 3 bases and J 4 bases; bases outside gene matches: 9. The germline V gene encodes CDR1 MNHEY and CDR2 SVGAGI. The CDR3 has 15 residues. The CDR3 DNA is TGTGCCAGCAGTTATACAGGGGTAGGGATTTACGAGCAGTACTTC. Protein: CASSYTGVGIYEQYF.

The chain is built from TRBV7-9 and TRBJ2-5, with D hard to call. CDR3 length: 14 amino acids. Deletions cut 2 bases from V and 5 bases from J, with 12 bases between. CDR1 is SEHNR and CDR2 is FQNEAQ in the germline V gene (reference sequence). This CDR3 is CASSLPVGLETQYF. The CDR3 DNA follows: TGTGCCAGCAGCTTACCTGTAGGTTTGGAGACCCAGTACTTC.

The chain carries TRBV7-9 and TRBJ2-3; 8 nucleotides align to TRBD2. The CDR3 runs 17 residues. Trimming removed 4 bases from V and 0 bases from J; junction bases left unmatched: 9. Germline CDR1 is SEHNR and CDR2 is FQNEAQ (reference sequence). In DNA form, the CDR3 reads TGTGCCAGCAGCTCACCCCCCGGGGGGGGTAGCACAGATACGCAGTATTTT. The encoded protein is CASSSPPGGGSTDTQYF.

This clonotype showed up many times. V gene TRBV12-3 or TRBV12-4 combines with J gene TRBJ1-1; 8 bases fit TRBD1. The CDR3 runs to 16 residues. V lost 4 bases to trimming and J lost 4 bases; unmatched junction nucleotides: 11. Written as DNA, the CDR3 is TGTGCCAGCAGTTCTCCCAATTACAGGGGGGGCACTGAAGCTTTCTTT. Translated: CASSSPNYRGGTEAFF.

This clonotype was seen ten or more times. This may be a read error: a much more frequent sequence differs by one nucleotide. The gene calls are TRBV6-4 and TRBJ2-3; TRBD2 agrees at 9 bases. Germline trimming cut 5 bases from V and 0 bases from J; bases unmatched to any gene: 0. The CDR3 runs to 14 residues. From germline, CDR1 is MRHNA and CDR2 SNTAGT. CDR3 residues: CASSTSGSTDTQYF. The CDR3 DNA follows: TGTGCCAGCAGTACTAGCGGGAGCACAGATACGCAGTATTTT.

This chain links TRBV12-3 or TRBV12-4 with TRBJ2-5; D call uncertain. V lost 3 bases and J 4 bases, leaving 6 bases between the germline ends. The CDR3 extends over 12 amino acids. CDR3: CASSFIVETQYF. DNA of the CDR3: TGTGCCAGCAGTTTTATCGTAGAGACCCAGTACTTC.

Comment on this clonotype: A read error is possible here, since a much larger clone lies one base away. The chain combines TRBV6-6 with TRBJ2-1; TRBD1 might be the D (5 bases). Germline V CDR1 and CDR2: MNHNY, SVGAGI (reference sequence). Trimming left V 6 bases short and J 2 bases short, with 17 bases between. This CDR3 is 16 amino acids long. CDR3 loop: CASRGLRVGTYNEQFF. The DNA of the CDR3 is TGTGCCAGCAGGGGGCTACGGGTGGGCACCTACAATGAGCAGTTCTTC.

This clonotype was seen repeatedly, ten times or more. The J gene is TRBJ1-6, the V gene TRBV11-2, with D possibly TRBD1 on 6 matching bases. From germline, CDR1 is SGHAT and CDR2 FQNNGV. This CDR3 is built from 17 residues. Trimming pared 4 bases from V and 0 bases from J, leaving 13 bases between. The chain's CDR3 is CASSSHRANSYNSPLHF. The DNA for the CDR3 is TGTGCCAGCAGCTCCCACAGGGCCAACTCCTATAATTCACCCCTCCACTTT.